One sample yielded the 24 T cell receptor beta chains listed below, sequenced in a study of blood T cells in healthy people across ages. The second PCR ran roughly 7 to 12 cycles with a sample-barcoded 5' primer and J-beta primers. MiXCR was run by TCRdb on the 5' RACE reads, yielding one entry per CDR3 protein. The sample records 450,000 to 650,000 distinct CDR3 sequences, 24% being singletons. This sample also appeared in a second study, on T cells of mothers and their children.

Sequenced input: blood. The receptors shown here come from a boy under 18 in good health.

This rearrangement joins TRBV29-1 to TRBJ2-5, with 11 bases identical to TRBD2. This CDR3 has 14 amino acids. Per the germline V gene, CDR1 is SQVTM and CDR2 is ANQGSEA. Trimming cost V 5 bases and J 4 bases; bases outside gene matches: 6. CDR3 sequence reads: CSVTSGGGAETQYF. As DNA, the CDR3 is TGCAGCGTTACTAGCGGGGGAGGGGCAGAGACCCAGTACTTC.

This clonotype was counted many times. J is TRBJ2-7 and V is TRBV2; D not resolved. Germline loops: CDR1 SNHLY, CDR2 FYNNEI. V was cut by 6 bases and J by 2 bases, with 11 bases left in between. This CDR3 comprises 13 residues. The chain's CDR3 is CASRPDVAYEQYF. CDR3 nucleotide sequence: TGTGCCAGCAGACCGGACGTAGCCTACGAGCAGTACTTC.

The table lists this clonotype with a count of one. This chain uses TRBV7-3 with TRBJ2-3, with 10 nucleotides matching TRBD2. Germline-derived CDR1 and CDR2 are SGHTA and FQGTGA. The CDR3 runs to 16 residues. V shed 2 bases, J shed 6 bases, and the junction held 8 bases outside the gene matches. The CDR3: CASSLLAAGGGDTQYF. The CDR3, as DNA: TGTGCCAGCAGCTTATTGGCAGCGGGGGGGGGCGATACGCAGTATTTT.

V and J are TRBV6-1 and TRBJ1-5; D gene unclear. CDR1 is MNHNS, CDR2 SASEGT, per germline. V was cut by 1 base and J by 5 bases, with 12 bases left in between. The CDR3 has 15 residues. CDR3 nucleotide sequence: TGTGCCAGCAGTGAAGGCGTCCACGTAGATCAGCCCCAGCATTTT. Protein sequence: CASSEGVHVDQPQHF.

CDR3 in amino acids: CASSFEGQGAAGANVLTF. The DNA of the CDR3 is TGTGCCAGCAGTTTCGAGGGACAGGGGGCGGCTGGGGCCAACGTCCTGACTTTC. This rearrangement joins TRBV27 to TRBJ2-6; 12 nucleotides match TRBD1. V dropped 3 bases and J dropped 2; count of bases not matched to a gene: 5. The CDR3 contains 18 residues. The germline CDR1 and CDR2 sequences are MNHEY and SMNVEV (reference sequence).

The V call is TRBV7-2, the J call TRBJ2-3; D is perhaps TRBD1 (6 bases). The CDR3 runs 16 residues. Germline V gene lookup returns CDR1 SGHTA and CDR2 FQGNSA. The ends were cut back, 5 bases at V and 6 bases at J, with 21 bases in the middle. The CDR3 nucleotides read TGTGCCAGCAGCGCTGAGGTTTACAGGGTCGGGGATACGCAGTATTTT. This codes for CASSAEVYRVGDTQYF.

The CDR3 loop reads CASSPDRGGWNYGYTF. CDR3 sequence (DNA): TGTGCCAGCAGCCCGGACAGGGGAGGTTGGAACTATGGCTACACCTTC. This rearrangement joins TRBV7-2 to TRBJ1-2, with 9 bases that match TRBD1. CDR3 size: 16 residues. CDR1 is SGHTA and CDR2 is FQGNSA in the germline V gene. The ends lost 5 bases at V and 2 bases at J; junction bases unmatched: 9.

Notes on this clonotype: An end of the junction does not agree with germline; a read error may underlie this. V usage is TRBV20-1 and J usage is TRBJ1-1; D is unresolved. Germline V lookup: CDR1 DFQATT, CDR2 SNEGSKA (reference sequence). The CDR3 length is 8 residues. The CDR3 DNA is TGCAGTGCCCCCGAAGATTTCTTT. This gives the protein CSAPEDFF.

The chain carries TRBV2 and TRBJ2-5; D not resolved. Near its end, the DNA agrees better with TRBJ2-7, so the J call may be wrong. CDR1 is SNHLY and CDR2 is FYNNEI in the germline V gene. This CDR3 spans 13 amino acids. CDR3 in DNA: TGTGCCAGCAGCCGCTCGACCGCCTACGAGCAGTACTTC. This codes for CASSRSTAYEQYF.

This clonotype was seen more than once but under ten times. This chain's CDR3 is CSAVTGSTDTQYF. CDR3 nucleotides: TGCAGTGCTGTCACGGGAAGCACAGATACGCAGTATTTT. The rearrangement links TRBV20-1 to TRBJ2-3; the D gene is possibly TRBD2 (5 bases). CDR1 is DFQATT, CDR2 SNEGSKA, per germline (reference sequence). Trimming left V 5 bases short and J 0 bases short, with 9 bases between. The CDR3 sequence is 13 residues long.

The rearrangement uses TRBV24-1 and TRBJ2-5; no clear D gene. Germline assignment: CDR1 KGHDR and CDR2 SFDVKD. V was shortened by 3 bases and J by 2 bases, with 18 bases between the two germline ends. The CDR3 consists of 17 residues. CDR3 protein: CATSDHPGRLAQETQYF. The DNA for the CDR3 is TGTGCCACCAGTGATCACCCGGGCCGATTGGCGCAAGAGACCCAGTACTTC.

A few counts support this clonotype. The rearrangement links TRBV28 to TRBJ2-1; D possibly uses TRBD1 or TRBD2 (5 bases each). CDR1 is MDHEN and CDR2 is SYDVKM in the germline V gene. CDR3 length: 15 amino acids. The ends were cut back, 6 bases at V and 2 bases at J, with 14 bases in the middle. The CDR3 nucleotides read TGTGCCAGCAGCCTCCCATGGGGGACCTACAATGAGCAGTTCTTC. Amino acids: CASSLPWGTYNEQFF.

The chain combines TRBV2 with TRBJ1-4, with D maybe TRBD1 (5 bases). This CDR3 has 14 amino acids. The V gene's germline CDR1 is SNHLY and CDR2 FYNNEI. V was pared by 6 bases and J by 4 bases, with 12 bases between. CDR3: CASRTRDGNEKLFF. The CDR3 nucleotides are TGTGCCAGCAGGACCAGGGACGGTAATGAAAAACTGTTTTTT.

V gene TRBV15 combines with J gene TRBJ1-2, with a tentative D call TRBD1 (5 bases). This CDR3 spans 15 amino acids. The germline CDR1 and CDR2 sequences are LNHNV and YYDKDF (reference sequence). Trimming cost V 0 bases and J 4 bases, with 12 bases left between them. In DNA form, the CDR3 reads TGTGCCACCAGCAGAGATTCCCAGGGTGGCTATGGCTACACCTTC. Residues: CATSRDSQGGYGYTF.

The table lists this clonotype with a few counts. CDR3 bases: TGCAGTGCTAGAATCGGACAGATTGAAGAGACCCAGTACTTC. It is translated as CSARIGQIEETQYF. V and J are TRBV20-1 and TRBJ2-5, with D possibly being TRBD1 (6 bases). V was cut by 2 bases and J by 3 bases, with 13 bases left in between. CDR3 length: 14 amino acids. Per the germline V gene, CDR1 is DFQATT and CDR2 is SNEGSKA (reference sequence).

The chain is built from TRBV10-3 and TRBJ1-6; 12 nucleotides match TRBD1. Germline values: CDR1 ENHRY, CDR2 SYGVKD. The CDR3 sequence is 14 residues long. The ends lost 6 bases at V and 10 bases at J; junction bases unmatched: 4. The CDR3 DNA reads as TGTGCCATCAGCGGGACAGGGGGCGGCTCACCCCTCCACTTT. Amino acids: CAISGTGGGSPLHF.

This sequence joins TRBV7-6 and TRBJ2-7, with 8 bases matching TRBD2. This CDR3 has 15 residues. CDR1 and CDR2 from the germline V gene are SGHVS and FNYEAQ. V lost 5 bases, J lost 2 bases, and 8 bases stayed unmatched. The DNA for the CDR3 is TGTGCCAGCAGCCAAAGCGGGAGCGACGCCTACGAGCAGTACTTC. Protein sequence: CASSQSGSDAYEQYF.

This chain joins TRBV6-6 and TRBJ2-7; 8 bases map to TRBD1. CDR1 MNHNY and CDR2 SVGAGI come from the germline V gene (reference sequence). CDR3 length: 15 amino acids. J was trimmed by 2 bases and V by 4 bases; bases with no gene match: 7. DNA for the CDR3: TGTGCCAGCAGTTTGGACAGGGATAGGACCTACGAGCAGTACTTC. This sequence encodes CASSLDRDRTYEQYF.

This clonotype was counted only a few times. The chain uses TRBV15 and TRBJ2-5; weak D call: TRBD2 (6 bases). TRBJ2-1 matches the DNA end more closely, so the J call is doubtful. This CDR3 has 13 residues. Germline V gene data show CDR1 as LNHNV and CDR2 as YYDKDF (reference sequence). In DNA form, the CDR3 reads TGTGCCACCAGCATCTTAGCGGACAATGAGCAGTTCTTC. Translated: CATSILADNEQFF.

The genes are TRBV21-1 and TRBJ1-5; the table's D call TRBD1 went unverified against the DNA. TRBV21-1 is a pseudogene segment. The CDR3 is 18 residues long. The CDR3 DNA reads TGTGCCAGCAGCAAAGCTTGGCCGCGGGGGCGAAGCAATCAGCCCCAGCATTTT. The encoded protein is CASSKAWPRGRSNQPQHF.

The chain is built from TRBV3-1 and TRBJ2-4; 8 bases align to TRBD1. With V trimmed by 0 bases and J by 9 bases, 4 bases remained unmatched. This CDR3 region has 14 residues. CDR1 is LGHDT, CDR2 YNNKEL, per germline (reference sequence). CDR3 sequence: CASSQEYRGSIQYF. CDR3 DNA: TGTGCCAGCAGCCAAGAATACAGGGGGAGCATTCAGTACTTC.

This clonotype was observed a handful of times. The chain has TRBV6-5 and TRBJ1-4; D is possibly TRBD1 (5 bases). The V and J ends lost 8 bases and 0 bases respectively, with 10 bases between them. Germline V gene data show CDR1 as MNHEY and CDR2 as SVGAGI. The CDR3 is made up of 14 amino acids. This CDR3 reads CASSSTATNEKLFF. The CDR3 region has the DNA TGTGCCAGCTCCTCGACAGCAACTAATGAAAAACTGTTTTTT.

The V call is TRBV3-1, the J call TRBJ2-5; no definite D call. Deletions cut 2 bases from V and 4 bases from J, with 2 bases between. There are 11 residues in the CDR3. The germline gives CDR1 LGHDT, CDR2 YNNKEL (reference sequence). CDR3 nucleotide sequence: TGTGCCAGCAGCCAACTAGAGACCCAGTACTTC. Its protein is CASSQLETQYF.

The chain joins TRBV20-1 to TRBJ2-7, with D uncertain. Germline CDR1 reads DFQATT; CDR2 reads SNEGSKA (reference sequence). This CDR3 contains 16 residues. Trimming removed 5 bases from V and 0 bases from J, with 20 bases in between. CDR3 in amino acids: CSAGDRLIGSSYEQYF. The CDR3 bases are TGCAGTGCTGGCGACCGTCTAATAGGAAGCTCCTACGAGCAGTACTTC.